Listed below are T cell receptor beta chains from one sample, sequenced in a study of T-cell reconstitution after alpha-beta-depleted transplantation in children. A single record per CDR3 protein comes from TCRdb applying MiXCR to the PCR reads. The table lists over 45,000 distinct CDR3 sequences, around 40% of them singletons. Sample: PBMCs, mostly from graft donor cells, taken 360 days after TCRalphabeta/CD19-depleted stem cell transplant. Receptor source: a male patient between 5 and 17 years old who had a stem cell transplant for acute lymphoblastic leukemia, so the T cells may come from the graft donor. Both conserved end residues are part of each CDR3. The D gene is left open where the match is weak. Expanded clones are given a class, and other clones once, few, many or no size at all.

-,14,TRBV15,TRBJ2-7,-,CATSRDGKEGNEYF,TGTGCCACCAGCAGAGATGGCAAAGAAGGGAACGAGTACTTC
few,13,TRBV13,TRBJ2-3,-,CASSPLGADTQYF,TGTGCCAGCAGCCCCCTGGGAGCAGATACGCAGTATTTT
-,14,TRBV24-1,TRBJ2-2,-,CATFDPRLAGELFF,TGTGCCACCTTTGATCCTCGACTGGCCGGGGAGCTGTTTTTT
-,14,TRBV25-1,TRBJ2-7,TRBD1,CASSWTGGIYEQYF,TGTGCCAGCAGCTGGACAGGGGGCATCTACGAGCAGTACTTC
many,16,TRBV9,TRBJ2-3,-,CASSVEAYIPTDTQYF,TGTGCCAGCAGCGTAGAGGCTTATATTCCCACAGATACGCAGTATTTT
-,13,TRBV12-3/TRBV12-4,TRBJ2-5,-,CASSLSPQETQYF,TGTGCCAGCAGTTTATCCCCACAGGAGACCCAGTACTTC
-,13,TRBV12-3/TRBV12-4,TRBJ2-1,TRBD1,CATQQGKRNEQFF,TGTGCCACCCAACAGGGGAAAAGAAATGAGCAGTTCTTC
-,14,TRBV7-2,TRBJ2-7,TRBD2,CASSLAGGRYEQYF,TGTGCCAGCAGCTTAGCGGGGGGGAGGTACGAGCAGTACTTC
few,11,TRBV20-1,TRBJ1-1,TRBD1,CSAGQGTEAFF,TGCAGTGCTGGACAGGGGACTGAAGCTTTCTTT
-,17,TRBV5-1,TRBJ2-1,TRBD2,CASSLVRLAGSNNEQFF,TGCGCCAGCAGCCTCGTTAGACTAGCGGGGTCCAACAATGAGCAGTTCTTC
few,16,TRBV24-1,TRBJ2-1,-,CATSDSRRLRGNEQFF,TGTGCCACCAGTGATTCGAGACGCCTTCGGGGCAATGAGCAGTTCTTC
few,19,TRBV12-3/TRBV12-4,TRBJ2-2,TRBD2,CASSSPGLAGNANTGELFF,TGTGCCAGCAGTTCCCCGGGACTAGCGGGCAATGCGAACACCGGGGAGCTGTTTTTT
-,20,TRBV28,TRBJ1-6,TRBD1,CASSFSRDRGISSYNSPLHF,TGTGCCAGCAGTTTCTCCCGGGACAGGGGGATAAGCTCCTATAATTCACCCCTCCACTTT
-,12,TRBV4-1,TRBJ1-1,-,CASSGMNTEAFF,TGCGCCAGCAGCGGTATGAACACTGAAGCTTTCTTT
many,13,TRBV12-3/TRBV12-4,TRBJ2-1,-,CASSLATVNEQFF,TGTGCCAGCAGTTTGGCGACAGTCAATGAGCAGTTCTTC
-,13,TRBV20-1,TRBJ2-7,-,CSAPGPSSYEQYF,TGCAGTGCCCCGGGACCCTCCTCCTACGAGCAGTACTTC
few,13,TRBV7-9,TRBJ2-5,-,CASSLAGWETQYF,TGTGCCAGCAGCTTAGCGGGTTGGGAGACCCAGTACTTC
-,11,TRBV12-3/TRBV12-4,TRBJ2-7,-,CASSSGTRQYF,TGTGCCAGCAGTTCGGGCACGCGGCAGTACTTC
few,17,TRBV7-3,TRBJ2-3,-,CASSLGDGLISTDTQYF,TGTGCCAGCAGCTTAGGGGACGGTCTTATTAGCACAGATACGCAGTATTTT
-,13,TRBV12-3/TRBV12-4,TRBJ1-5,TRBD1,CATRGTGDQPQHF,TGTGCCACCAGGGGGACAGGGGATCAGCCCCAGCATTTT
-,13,TRBV20-1,TRBJ2-7,-,CSATYRPVGEQYF,TGCAGTGCTACCTATAGACCAGTGGGTGAGCAGTACTTC
few,14,TRBV28,TRBJ2-7,TRBD2,CASSFERESYEQYF,TGTGCCAGCAGTTTCGAGCGGGAGTCCTACGAGCAGTACTTC
-,15,TRBV3-1,TRBJ2-5,TRBD1,CASSQTPGGLETQYF,TGTGCCAGCAGCCAAACGCCAGGGGGCTTAGAGACCCAGTACTTC
-,16,TRBV4-1,TRBJ2-3,-,CASSQELGRGAGTQYF,TGCGCCAGCAGCCAAGAATTAGGAAGGGGGGCGGGCACGCAGTATTTT
-,16,TRBV12-3/TRBV12-4,TRBJ2-1,-,CASSHTPRQLYNEQFF,TGTGCCAGCAGTCATACTCCCCGACAACTCTACAATGAGCAGTTCTTC
few,13,TRBV12-3/TRBV12-4,TRBJ1-1,-,CASSYWAGSKAFF,TGTGCCAGCTCCTATTGGGCGGGGAGCAAAGCTTTCTTT
few,12,TRBV24-1,TRBJ2-1,-,CATSDDVSKQFF,TGTGCCACCAGTGATGATGTGAGTAAGCAGTTCTTC
-,15,TRBV11-2,TRBJ2-7,-,CASSLAPGHIYEQYF,TGTGCCAGCAGCTTAGCACCGGGGCACATCTACGAGCAGTACTTC
-,16,TRBV7-9,TRBJ2-3,TRBD2,CASSIGGSGGTDTQYF,TGTGCCAGCAGCATAGGAGGTAGCGGGGGTACAGATACGCAGTATTTT
-,14,TRBV4-1,TRBJ2-1,-,CASSQDRTYNEQFF,TGCGCCAGCAGCCAAGACAGGACCTACAATGAGCAGTTCTTC
-,17,TRBV18,TRBJ1-3,-,CASSPLTLSSSGNTIYF,TGTGCCAGCTCACCACTCACACTGTCCTCCTCTGGAAACACCATATATTTT
few,14,TRBV9,TRBJ1-1,-,CASSVVVGNTEAFF,TGTGCCAGCAGCGTAGTGGTAGGGAACACTGAAGCTTTCTTT
-,14,TRBV6-1,TRBJ1-1,-,CASIPRPGGTEAFF,TGTGCCAGCATCCCGCGGCCGGGAGGAACTGAAGCTTTCTTT
few,11,TRBV20-1,TRBJ2-1,TRBD1,CSARTGQGQFF,TGCAGTGCAAGGACAGGTCAGGGGCAGTTCTTC
-,14,TRBV20-1,TRBJ2-1,TRBD2,CSASGGWGYNEQFF,TGCAGTGCCAGCGGGGGGTGGGGGTACAATGAGCAGTTCTTC
once,14,TRBV12-3/TRBV12-4,TRBJ2-2,-,CASSIPLGPGELFF,TGTGCCAGCAGTATCCCCCTCGGGCCCGGGGAGCTGTTTTTT
-,13,TRBV11-2,TRBJ2-7,TRBD1,CASSRDRAHEQYF,TGTGCCAGCAGCAGGGACAGGGCCCACGAGCAGTACTTC
few,14,TRBV10-3,TRBJ2-2,TRBD2,CAISGGRDNGELFF,TGTGCCATCTCAGGCGGGAGGGATAACGGGGAGCTGTTTTTT
-,14,TRBV10-3,TRBJ2-7,TRBD2,CAIRDPGLAVYPHF,TGTGCCATCAGGGATCCGGGACTAGCGGTATATCCCCACTTC
once,15,TRBV12-3/TRBV12-4,TRBJ2-5,-,CASSFWGGLQETQYF,TGTGCCAGCAGTTTTTGGGGGGGGCTTCAAGAGACCCAGTACTTC
-,15,TRBV6-1,TRBJ2-2,TRBD1,CASRPDRGLPGELFF,TGTGCCAGCAGGCCGGACAGGGGCTTGCCCGGGGAGCTGTTTTTT
once,16,TRBV4-1,TRBJ2-1,TRBD2,CASSQVPGTSGRAQFF,TGCGCCAGCAGCCAAGTCCCTGGGACTAGCGGGAGGGCGCAGTTCTTC
-,17,TRBV7-3,TRBJ2-5,-,CASSLGRTHPYQETQYF,TGTGCCAGCAGCTTAGGCAGGACCCACCCTTACCAAGAGACCCAGTACTTC